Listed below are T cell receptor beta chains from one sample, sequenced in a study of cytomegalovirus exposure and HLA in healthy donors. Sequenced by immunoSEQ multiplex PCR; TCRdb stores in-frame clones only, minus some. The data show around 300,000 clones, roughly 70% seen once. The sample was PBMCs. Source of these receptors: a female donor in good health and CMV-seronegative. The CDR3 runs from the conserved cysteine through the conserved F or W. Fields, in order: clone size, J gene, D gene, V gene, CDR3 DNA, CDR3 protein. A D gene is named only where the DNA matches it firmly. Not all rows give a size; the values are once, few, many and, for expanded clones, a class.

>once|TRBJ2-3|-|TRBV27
TGTGCCTCCCACTCCAGGGATACGCAGTATTTT
CASHSRDTQYF
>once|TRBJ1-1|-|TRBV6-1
TGTGCCAGCAGTTCCTACAGGGTCGAGAACACTGAAGCTTTCTTT
CASSSYRVENTEAFF
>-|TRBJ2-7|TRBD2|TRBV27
TGTGCCAGCAGTTTAGGAACTAGCGGGAGGGAGCAGTACTTC
CASSLGTSGREQYF
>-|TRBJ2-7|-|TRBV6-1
TGTGCCACCACGATGAGGGTAACTGGGGACTACGAGCAGTACTTC
CATTMRVTGDYEQYF
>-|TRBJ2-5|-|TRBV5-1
TGCGCCAGCAGCTTCGGGTACAGGCCCCAGAGCGAGACCCAGTACTTC
CASSFGYRPQSETQYF
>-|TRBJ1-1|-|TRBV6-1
TGTGCCAGCAGTGACAGGCAGCTCACTGAAGCTTTCTTT
CASSDRQLTEAFF
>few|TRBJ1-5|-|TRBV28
TGTGCCAGCAGTGGCGGCGGGGGTCTAAATAGCAATCAGCCCCAGCATTTT
CASSGGGGLNSNQPQHF
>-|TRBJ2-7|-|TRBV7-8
TGTGCCAGCAGCTTACCCTGGACAGGGAGGGACGAGCAGTACTTC
CASSLPWTGRDEQYF
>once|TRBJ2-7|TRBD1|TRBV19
TGTGCCAGTAGTGTAACCGGGACAGGCTACGAGCAGTACTTC
CASSVTGTGYEQYF
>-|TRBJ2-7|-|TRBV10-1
TGCGCCAGCAATTCTAACAGGGCCCCCTACGAGCAGTACTTC
CASNSNRAPYEQYF
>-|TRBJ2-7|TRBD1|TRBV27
TGTGTCTCGGGCGGACAGGGAGGCTACGAGCAGTACTTC
CVSGGQGGYEQYF
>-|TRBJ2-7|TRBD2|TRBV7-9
TGTGCCAGCAGCCCCGGTGGTAGCGGGAACAGCGGCGAGCAGTACTTC
CASSPGGSGNSGEQYF
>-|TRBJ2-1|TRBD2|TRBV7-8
TGTGCCAGCAGCTTAGCCCTAGCGGGAGGGACTTACAATGAGCAGTTCTTC
CASSLALAGGTYNEQFF
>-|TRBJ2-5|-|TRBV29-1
TGCAGCGTTGAAACCCGGGGGAAAGAGACCCAGTACTTC
CSVETRGKETQYF
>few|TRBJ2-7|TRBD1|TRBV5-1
TGCGCCAGCAGCAACGGACAGGGGGTCTACGAGCAGTACTTC
CASSNGQGVYEQYF
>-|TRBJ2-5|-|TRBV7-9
TGTGCCAGCAGCGCCGGACAGTTGTACCAAGAGACCCAGTACTTC
CASSAGQLYQETQYF
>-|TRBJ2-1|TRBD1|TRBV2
TGTGCCAGTACAGGGGGCCCCTACAATGAGCAGTTCTTC
CASTGGPYNEQFF
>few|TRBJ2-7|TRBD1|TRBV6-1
TGTGCCAGCAGTGACGAAGGGACAGGTGGATACGAGCAGTACTTC
CASSDEGTGGYEQYF
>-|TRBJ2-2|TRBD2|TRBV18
TGTGCCAGCTCACCACCCCGGGACTACGCGAACACCGGGGAGCTGTTTTTT
CASSPPRDYANTGELFF
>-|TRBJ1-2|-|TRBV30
TGTGCCTGGGTTGAACAGCCACCGGATGGCTACACCTTC
CAWVEQPPDGYTF
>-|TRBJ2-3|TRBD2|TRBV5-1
TGCGCCAGCAGCTTGGGCGGAGCGGGAGGCTCCGATACGCAGTATTTT
CASSLGGAGGSDTQYF
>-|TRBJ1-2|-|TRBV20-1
TGCAGTGCTGGACCCGCGGGGGGCTACACCTTC
CSAGPAGGYTF
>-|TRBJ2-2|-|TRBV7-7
TGTGCTAGCAGCTTAGCTCTAGGAGGGGCCGGGGAGCTGTTTTTT
CASSLALGGAGELFF
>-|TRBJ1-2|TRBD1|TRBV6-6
TGTGCCAGCAGTTACTTTAAGGACAGGCTGATCTATGGCTACACCTTC
CASSYFKDRLIYGYTF
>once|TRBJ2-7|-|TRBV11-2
TGTGCCAGCAAGCAGGGCGGGAACTACGAGCAGTACTTC
CASKQGGNYEQYF
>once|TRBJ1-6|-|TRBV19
TGTGCCAGTACCTCTGACATAAATAATTCACCCCTCCACTTT
CASTSDINNSPLHF
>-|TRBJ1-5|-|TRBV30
TGTGCCTGGACTCCAGGTAGCAATCAGCCCCAGCATTTT
CAWTPGSNQPQHF
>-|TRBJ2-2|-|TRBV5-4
TGTGCCAGCAGCTACGACTCATACACCGGGGAGCTGTTTTTT
CASSYDSYTGELFF
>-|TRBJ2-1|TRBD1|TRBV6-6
TGTGCCAGCAGTTACTTGGGACAGGGGTTAGGTGAGCAGTTCTTC
CASSYLGQGLGEQFF
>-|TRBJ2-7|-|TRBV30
TGTGCCTGGAGTGTACGGGGGCTAGCGGAATCCTACGAGCAGTACTTC
CAWSVRGLAESYEQYF
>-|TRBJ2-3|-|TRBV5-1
TGCGCCAGCAGCTTGCCGGAGACAGATACGCAGTATTTT
CASSLPETDTQYF
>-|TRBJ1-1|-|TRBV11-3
TGTGCCAGCAGCCCACAGACAGAGAACACTGAAGCTTTCTTT
CASSPQTENTEAFF
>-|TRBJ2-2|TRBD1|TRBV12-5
TGTGCTAGTGGTTTGGCCCGGACAGGGGTCGGTGAGACCGGGGAGCTGTTTTTT
CASGLARTGVGETGELFF
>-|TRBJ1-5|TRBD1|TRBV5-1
TGCGCCAGCAGCTTAGGGGGCAGGGGAATAGTTAGAGACAATCAGCCCCAGCATTTT
CASSLGGRGIVRDNQPQHF
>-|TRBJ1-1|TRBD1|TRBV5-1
TGCGCCAGCAGCTTGGTAGGACAGGGCCAGAACACTGAAGCTTTCTTT
CASSLVGQGQNTEAFF
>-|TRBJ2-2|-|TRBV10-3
TGTGCCGCCAGGCCAGGGCAAACCGGGGAGCTGTTTTTT
CAARPGQTGELFF
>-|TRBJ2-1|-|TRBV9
TGTGCCAGCAGCCCCTCCTGGAGCGGCAATGAGCAGTTCTTC
CASSPSWSGNEQFF
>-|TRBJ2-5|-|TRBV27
TGTGCCAGCAGTTTATCCCGCGGGGAAGAGACCCAGTACTTC
CASSLSRGEETQYF
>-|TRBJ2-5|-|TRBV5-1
TGCGCCAGCAGCTTGGAAGGGGCGGCAGAGACCCAGTACTTC
CASSLEGAAETQYF
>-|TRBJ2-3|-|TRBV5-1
TGCGCCAGCAGCTTCGGGGGTTCTAGCACAGATACGCAGTATTTT
CASSFGGSSTDTQYF
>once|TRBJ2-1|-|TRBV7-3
TGTGCCAGCAGCTTAATTCCCAGCACGGGTGAGCAGTTCTTC
CASSLIPSTGEQFF
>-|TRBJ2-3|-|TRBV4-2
TGTGCCAGCAGCCAAGATTATGAGTTCGGGATGGGGAGCACAGATACGCAGTATTTT
CASSQDYEFGMGSTDTQYF
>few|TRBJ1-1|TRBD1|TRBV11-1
TGTGCCAGCAGCCTGGGACAGGGGTCTGAAGCTTTCTTT
CASSLGQGSEAFF
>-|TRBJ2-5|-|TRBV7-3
TGTGCCAGCAGCTTCCAGGGGCAAGAGACCCAGTACTTC
CASSFQGQETQYF
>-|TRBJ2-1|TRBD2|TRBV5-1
TGCGCCAGCAGTGCCCACCCTAGCGGGAGTATACTTCCCAATGAGCAGTTCTTC
CASSAHPSGSILPNEQFF
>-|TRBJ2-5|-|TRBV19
TGTGCCAGTAGTATAGTTGGGGGCCAATCTACGGCCCAGTACTTC
CASSIVGGQSTAQYF
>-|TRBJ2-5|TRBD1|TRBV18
TGTGCCAGCTCACCGTCCAGGGGGCAAGAGACCCAGTACTTC
CASSPSRGQETQYF
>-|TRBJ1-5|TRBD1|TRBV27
TGTGCCAGCAGTTTATGGGACAGCGATCAGCCCCAGCATTTT
CASSLWDSDQPQHF